This entry features one T cell receptor (beta chain) sequence. Its antigen remains undetermined. There are no base qualities to consult, and no much larger clone falls within one base. The germline V gene (reference sequence) gives CDR1 as SGHNT and CDR2 as YYREEE. The germline V end is reduced by 3 bases and the J end by 9 bases; junction bases left unmatched: 6. From its cysteine to its phenylalanine, the CDR3 spans 15 amino acids. The kept DNA is CDR3 alone, 45 bases in frame from the first base. The data stem from a study of T cell changes during pregnancy in multiple sclerosis (dated by TCRdb to the late 2010s). Some background on the complete study: Changes in the T cell repertoire over the course of pregnancy were examined in this study in women with multiple sclerosis.

The receptor library was made with the immunoSEQ multiplex PCR assay. TCRdb limited this immuneACCESS table to in-frame rearrangements with V and J called. A share of clones is missing; checked studies link under half to unresolved V genes, and the rest is unexplained. The table for this sample lists 85,000 to 130,000 clones; less than 95% of them were counted only once. The leading ten clones occupy around 1.5% of the sample. Source: peripheral blood, taken after pregnancy. This receptor was taken from a female donor with multiple sclerosis, enrolled in a pregnancy study. The chain couples TRBV5-4 to TRBJ2-3, with 14 bases matching TRBD2. The CDR3 here reads CASSYPGLAGDTQYF. The nucleotides read TGTGCCAGCAGCTATCCGGGACTAGCGGGAGACACGCAGTATTTT. With the rest looked up from the reference TRBV5-4 and TRBJ2-3 genes rather than sequenced, the full variable domain is ETGVTQSPTHLIKTRGQQVTLRCSSQSGHNTVSWYQQALGQGPQFIFQYYREEENGRGNFPPRFSGLQFPNYSSELNVNALELDDSALYLCASSYPGLAGDTQYFGPGTRLTVL.